The present T cell receptor beta chain was sequenced within a study of human CD8 memory T cell subsets. The length of the CDR3 is 13 residues. Germline-derived CDR1 and CDR2 are MNHEY and SVGEGT. General study findings and limits: Although both stem-like subsets shared clonotypes with effector memory cells, the stem-like memory and precursor exhausted T cell repertoires overlapped only minimally with each other. Stem-like memory and precursor exhausted T cells were similarly highly diverse; effector memory cells were not.

A remark on this clonotype: Its target is unknown.

UMI-labeled 5' RACE yielded the TCR beta libraries. In the source study's methods: Per TCR beta library, functional CDR3 beta clonotypes numbered about 2,600 to 20,000. After re-calling the 5' RACE reads, TCRdb lists one entry per CDR3 protein, DNA absent. The V and J calls shown here were made by TCRdb, not taken from the authors' results. Found here are around 19,000 distinct CDR3 sequences; the top ten clones hold roughly 5%. This receptor was identified in a human donor in good health. Input material: CD8+ T cells from PBMCs. The chain employs TRBV6-2 or TRBV6-3 and TRBJ2-5; as DNA is missing, the TRBD1 call by TCRdb cannot be tested. CDR3 amino acids: CATHGTEQETQYF.